These T cell receptor beta chains were read from a single sample in a study of cytomegalovirus exposure and HLA in healthy donors. The assay was immunoSEQ multiplex PCR, and TCRdb's table has in-frame clones only and misses some. The table lists about 160,000 clones, just under 90% of them singletons. The sample taken for sequencing was PBMCs. The origin of the receptors is a man aged 18 to 35 in good health and CMV-seropositive. Each CDR3 is given with its conserved first and last residue. A D gene is named only where the DNA matches it firmly. The size field is filled for only some rows; it gives once, few, many or a size class.

V gene,D gene,J gene,clone size,CDR3 DNA,CDR3 protein
TRBV11-1,TRBD2,TRBJ2-2,.,TGTGCCAGCAGCTTGGGACTACGGAACACCGGGGAGCTGTTTTTT,CASSLGLRNTGELFF
TRBV11-2,.,TRBJ2-2,.,TGTGCCAGCAGCTTAGTTCCGGGATACACCGGGGAGCTGTTTTTT,CASSLVPGYTGELFF
TRBV6-1,TRBD2,TRBJ2-7,.,TGTGCCAGCAGTGAAACTAGCGGGAGGTACCGGTTGGGCGAGCAGTACTTC,CASSETSGRYRLGEQYF
TRBV6-5,TRBD1,TRBJ1-3,.,TGTGCCAGCAGTTACTCAGGGACAGGGGGAAACACCATATATTTT,CASSYSGTGGNTIYF
TRBV19,TRBD1,TRBJ1-2,few,TGTGCCAGTAGTATCCAAAAGACAGGGGCATATGGCTACACCTTC,CASSIQKTGAYGYTF
TRBV7-3,.,TRBJ2-1,.,TGTGCCAGCAGCGTTAGGGGGGGGGTTAGCAATGAGCAGTTCTTC,CASSVRGGVSNEQFF
TRBV21-1,.,TRBJ2-7,.,TGTGCCAGCAGTGCCCCCATCCACAACTACGAGCAGTACTTC,CASSAPIHNYEQYF
TRBV5-1,.,TRBJ2-1,.,TGCGCCAGCAGCTTGGACCAGGGGGGCTACAATGAGCAGTTCTTC,CASSLDQGGYNEQFF
TRBV6-6,TRBD2,TRBJ2-7,.,TGTGCCAGCAGTCCTTCGACAGCGGGAGCGTCCTACGAGCAGTACTTC,CASSPSTAGASYEQYF
TRBV28,TRBD2,TRBJ2-2,.,TGTGCCAGCAGTCCCCAACTAGCGGGGGACACCGGGGAGCTGTTTTTT,CASSPQLAGDTGELFF
TRBV6-7,.,TRBJ2-2,.,TGTGCCAGCAGTTACGTGGCTAGCGTTGACGGGGAGCTGTTTTTT,CASSYVASVDGELFF
TRBV4-2,TRBD2,TRBJ2-7,.,TGTGCCAGCAGCCATCCGGGACTAGCGGAGGGCGTCTACGAGCAGTACTTC,CASSHPGLAEGVYEQYF
TRBV19,TRBD2,TRBJ2-1,.,TGTGCCAGTAGTATAGCCCCCAAAACTAGCGGGAGGGCCATTGAGCAGTTCTTC,CASSIAPKTSGRAIEQFF
TRBV11-2,.,TRBJ2-7,.,TGTGCCAGCAGCACGGGACTCCCTCCCTACGAGCAGTACTTC,CASSTGLPPYEQYF
TRBV21-1,.,TRBJ2-1,.,TGTGCCAGCAGCCTGACTAGCGGGAAAGGTGAGCAGTTCTTC,CASSLTSGKGEQFF
TRBV19,TRBD2,TRBJ2-3,.,TGTGCCAGTAGTATAGTCGGGGGAGGGCCAGATACGCAGTATTTT,CASSIVGGGPDTQYF
TRBV5-1,.,TRBJ2-2,.,TGCGCCAGCAGCTCGGACTTTTTTTCCGGGGAGCTGTTTTTT,CASSSDFFSGELFF
TRBV28,.,TRBJ2-4,.,TGTGCCAGCAGTTTATCCACTTTGAACATTCAGTACTTC,CASSLSTLNIQYF